What follows is one T cell receptor beta chain and its context. Its cognate antigen is unknown. The observed sequence ends 3 residues before the CDR3 terminus, with the missing tail filled in from the germline J gene. This sample stems from a study of T cells in women clearing cervical HPV infection. About the research overall: With HLA typing for only a few women, HLA confounding remains possible. Findings and caveats of the study: TRBV6-7 abundance was lower in cases than controls (roughly 0.11% versus 0.16%).

Unmatched junction bases numbered 12, after V lost 6 bases and J lost 4 bases. The CDR3 sequence is 15 residues long. This table comes from immunoSEQ multiplex PCR, and its TCRdb copy is limited to in-frame clones, with some not included. This table holds around 48,000 clones. J is TRBJ2-7 and V is TRBV12-3 or TRBV12-4; TRBD2 aligns across 7 bases. The receptor was isolated from a woman aged 18 to 75 with a cervical HPV16 infection that either progressed to CIN3+ or cleared (not recorded which). The sample consisted of blood buffy coat. This chain's CDR3 is CASSRWEGSQYEQYF. The CDR3 bases that were read are TGTGCCAGCAGCCGTTGGGAGGGGTCGCAATACGAG.